This TCR beta chain comes out of a study of shared clonotypes between healthy human individuals. Repertoires were generated with immunoSEQ multiplex PCR, while TCRdb's copy carries only in-frame clones and drops some. This table has some 2.1 million clones, 95% appearing once. The germline gives CDR1 SGHTA, CDR2 FQGNSA. The CDR3 has 14 residues. Trimming took 4 bases from V and 2 from J, leaving 11 bases between them. This chain joins TRBV7-2 and TRBJ2-5; D ambiguous. The sequenced material came from naive CD4+ T cells sorted from blood. Subset defined: CD45RA+ positively selected. This TCR derives from a man aged 18-30 years in good health. This CDR3 reads CASSSYGPQETQYF. The CDR3 DNA is TGTGCCAGCAGCTCCTACGGGCCACAAGAGACCCAGTACTTC.